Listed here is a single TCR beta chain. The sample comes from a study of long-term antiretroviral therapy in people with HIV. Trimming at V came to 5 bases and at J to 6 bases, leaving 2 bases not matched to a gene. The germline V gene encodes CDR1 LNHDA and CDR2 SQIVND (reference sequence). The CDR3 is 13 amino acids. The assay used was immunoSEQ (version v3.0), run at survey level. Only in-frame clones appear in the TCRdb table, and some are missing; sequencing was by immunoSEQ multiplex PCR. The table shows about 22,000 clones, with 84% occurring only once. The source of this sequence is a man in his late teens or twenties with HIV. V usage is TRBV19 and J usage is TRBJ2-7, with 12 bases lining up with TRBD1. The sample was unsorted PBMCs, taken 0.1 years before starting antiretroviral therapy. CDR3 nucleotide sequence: TGTGCCAGTAGTGGGACAGGGGGCTTCGAGCAGTACTTC. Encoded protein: CASSGTGGFEQYF. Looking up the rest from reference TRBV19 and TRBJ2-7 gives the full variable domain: DGGITQSPKYLFRKEGQNVTLSCEQNLNHDAMYWYRQDPGQGLRLIYYSQIVNDFQKGDIAEGYSVSREKKESFPLTVTSAQKNPTAFYLCASSGTGGFEQYFGPGTRLTVT.